This TCR beta chain was retrieved from a study of read filtering for tumor transcriptome and immune sequencing. Overall study: By R-ISS, stages I, II and III held about 8, 15 and 7 patients. Broader study findings: Around 85% of IR-seq clonotypes had one read, totaling approximately 4% of reads; RNA-seq: about 74% and 41%. IR-seq and RNA-seq agreed better without single-read clonotypes.

The library was built from roughly 400 ng RNA with molecular barcoded adaptors for alpha/delta and beta/gamma chains. Via MiXCR, TCRdb re-called the reads, giving one row per CDR3 protein. The repertoire holds some 130,000 distinct CDR3 sequences, with 10% to 15% as singletons. Per the germline V gene, CDR1 is SGHVS and CDR2 is FNYEAQ. V was shortened by 1 base and J by 4 bases, with 7 bases between the two germline ends. The CDR3 loop spans 13 amino acids. As concerns this clonotype: The target antigen is unknown.

The receptor's source is a donor at least 40 years old with multiple myeloma. Sequencing was done on a sample of a population of CD138-negative cells sorted from bone marrow. The chain has TRBV7-6 and TRBJ2-5; D possibly corresponds to TRBD2 (6 bases). CDR3 loop: CASSLGEAETQYF. The CDR3 region has the DNA TGTGCCAGCAGCTTAGGGGAGGCAGAGACCCAGTACTTC.